The 24 T cell receptor beta chains in this list originate from one sample, sequenced in a study of T cell responses to AZD1222 COVID-19 vaccine. Sequencing used immunoSEQ multiplex PCR; TCRdb keeps in-frame clones, though not all of them. In the table there are roughly 95,000 clones, roughly 90% of which are singletons. The source material was peripheral blood, sampled on day 0 of AZD1222 vaccination. The receptors derive from an adult in good health.

In its sample, this clone is medium-sized. This chain joins TRBV2 and TRBJ1-5, with D maybe TRBD1 (6 bases). The CDR3 has 15 amino acids. Germline V gives CDR1 SNHLY, CDR2 FYNNEI. Trimming stripped 7 bases from V and 5 bases from J, with 18 bases between. The CDR3 region is CASTPADSEDQPQHF. CDR3 DNA: TGTGCCAGCACCCCCGCGGACAGTGAGGATCAGCCCCAGCATTTT.

This clone was detected once. The DNA for the CDR3 is TGTGCCACCAGTGATCCGGGACTAGCCGCTGGGGCCAACGTCCTGACTTTC. Residues: CATSDPGLAAGANVLTF. The V call is TRBV24-1, the J call TRBJ2-6, with 9 positions matching TRBD2. V lost 3 bases to trimming and J lost 2 bases; unmatched junction nucleotides: 4. CDR1 is KGHDR, CDR2 SFDVKD, per germline. CDR3 size: 17 residues.

On this clone itself: Additional DNA sequences in this sample encode the identical CDR3. The chain uses TRBV3-1 (or the pseudogene TRBV3-2) and TRBJ1-1, with D maybe TRBD1 (6 bases). Trimming stripped 3 bases from V and 0 bases from J, with 11 bases between. Germline CDR1 LGHDT, CDR2 YNNKEL (reference sequence). There are 15 residues in the CDR3. The chain's CDR3 is CASSHGGRMNTEAFF. The CDR3 DNA reads TGTGCCAGCAGCCATGGGGGGCGGATGAACACTGAAGCTTTCTTT.

The chain is built from TRBV5-4 and TRBJ1-3; possible D gene TRBD1, 5 bases. V lost 0 bases and J 2 bases, leaving 9 bases between the germline ends. The germline CDR1 and CDR2 sequences are SGHNT and YYREEE (reference sequence). This CDR3 contains 15 residues. The CDR3 spells CASSLDLGAGNTIYF. The DNA of the CDR3 is TGTGCCAGCAGCTTGGATCTGGGGGCTGGAAACACCATATATTTT.

The chain couples TRBV28 to TRBJ2-7, with D maybe TRBD1 (6 bases). This CDR3 comprises 11 residues. V lost 8 bases, J lost 4 bases, and 9 bases lay in between. The V gene's germline CDR1 is MDHEN and CDR2 SYDVKM. This CDR3 is CASGQQYEQYF. The CDR3 nucleotides are TGTGCCAGCGGACAGCAGTACGAGCAGTACTTC. Looking up the rest from reference TRBV28 and TRBJ2-7 gives the full variable domain: DVKVTQSSRYLVKRTGEKVFLECVQDMDHENMFWYRQDPGLGLRLIYFSYDVKMKEKGDIPEGYSVSREKKERFSLILESASTNQTSMYLCASGQQYEQYFGPGTRLTVT.

The chain has TRBV6-1 and TRBJ2-7; TRBD2 matches 8 bases. J was trimmed by 7 bases and V by 0 bases; bases with no gene match: 5. The CDR3 spans 14 residues. The germline V gene encodes CDR1 MNHNS and CDR2 SASEGT. The CDR3 sequence is CASSEAFRGGEQYF. The CDR3 coding sequence is TGTGCCAGCAGTGAAGCGTTCCGGGGGGGAGAGCAGTACTTC.

The chain links TRBV7-3 to TRBJ2-3; 9 bases are shared with TRBD2. Germline assignment: CDR1 SGHTA and CDR2 FQGTGA. Trimming at V came to 1 base and at J to 0 bases, leaving 11 bases not matched to a gene. This CDR3 region has 19 residues. For the CDR3, the DNA is TGTGCCAGCAGCTTAAGGGGGGTACTAGCGGGCTCTAGCACAGATACGCAGTATTTT. Translated, it gives CASSLRGVLAGSSTDTQYF.

The chain uses TRBV7-9 and TRBJ2-7; D gene ambiguous. Germline V lookup: CDR1 SEHNR, CDR2 FQNEAQ (reference sequence). V shed 2 bases and J shed 0 bases, with 8 bases lying between them. The CDR3 sequence is 14 residues long. CDR3 coding DNA: TGTGCCAGCAGCTTAACTCGGGTCTCCTACGAGCAGTACTTC. Its translation: CASSLTRVSYEQYF.

The gene calls are TRBV5-6 and TRBJ1-6, with D possibly TRBD1 on 5 matching bases. In germline, CDR1 is SGHDT, CDR2 YYEEEE. The germline V and J ends were trimmed by 0 bases and 9 bases, with 7 bases remaining between them. CDR3 size: 13 residues. In DNA form, the CDR3 reads TGTGCCAGCAGCTTGGCAGGGCCTTCACCCCTCCACTTT. It specifies CASSLAGPSPLHF. Together with reference TRBV5-6 and TRBJ1-6, the CDR3 gives the full variable domain: DAGVTQSPTHLIKTRGQQVTLRCSPKSGHDTVSWYQQALGQGPQFIFQYYEEEERQRGNFPDRFSGHQFPNYSSELNVNALLLGDSALYLCASSLAGPSPLHFGNGTRLTVT.

The rearrangement uses TRBV5-4 and TRBJ1-5; D gene uncertain. V lost 0 bases and J lost 2, with 6 bases in between. Germline values: CDR1 SGHNT, CDR2 YYREEE (reference sequence). The CDR3 contains 14 residues. This CDR3 reads CASSLAPGNQPQHF. The CDR3 DNA is TGTGCCAGCAGCTTGGCTCCAGGCAATCAGCCCCAGCATTTT.

V gene TRBV28 combines with J gene TRBJ1-2, with unresolved D. V was pared by 5 bases and J by 4 bases, with 14 bases between. This CDR3 comprises 14 residues. Germline values: CDR1 MDHEN, CDR2 SYDVKM. As DNA, the CDR3 is TGTGCCAGCAGTCTTTATAACAGCTTCTATGGCTACACCTTC. Amino acid sequence: CASSLYNSFYGYTF.

The V and J genes are TRBV12-5 and TRBJ2-1, with TRBD2 identical over 9 bases. Germline V lookup: CDR1 LGHNT, CDR2 FRNRAP. V shed 5 bases, J shed 2 bases, and the junction held 4 bases outside the gene matches. The CDR3 loop spans 15 amino acids. The CDR3 reads CASGDSGRPYNEQFF. CDR3 sequence (DNA): TGTGCTAGTGGTGATAGCGGGAGACCCTACAATGAGCAGTTCTTC.

The chain joins TRBV7-2 to TRBJ2-3; 9 bases match TRBD1. Germline loops: CDR1 SGHTA, CDR2 FQGNSA. There are 16 residues in the CDR3. V dropped 5 bases and J dropped 2; count of bases not matched to a gene: 8. CDR3 sequence (DNA): TGTGCCAGCAGCGCGGGACAGGGATACCCCACAGATACGCAGTATTTT. Its protein is CASSAGQGYPTDTQYF. Full variable domain (remainder filled in from reference TRBV7-2 and TRBJ2-3): GAGVSQSPSNKVTEKGKDVELRCDPISGHTALYWYRQSLGQGLEFLIYFQGNSAPDKSGLPSDRFSAERTGGSVSTLTIQRTQQEDSAVYLCASSAGQGYPTDTQYFGPGTRLTVL.

This clone was seen a single time. DNA of the CDR3: TGTGCCTGGAGTGCAGGGGGGCTGATCCATGGCTACACCTTC. Encoded protein: CAWSAGGLIHGYTF. The rearrangement joins TRBV30 to TRBJ1-2; the match to TRBD1 covers 7 bases. The J segment lost 6 bases and the V segment lost 1 base, leaving 8 bases of the junction unmatched. In germline, CDR1 is GTSNPN, CDR2 SVGIG (reference sequence). The CDR3 runs 14 residues.

This clone was detected only once. The CDR3 reads CASSGLDTNEQFF. In DNA, the CDR3 is TGCGCCAGCAGCGGACTCGACACCAATGAGCAGTTCTTC. V is TRBV5-1 and J is TRBJ2-1; D may be TRBD2 (5 bases). Germline V gene lookup returns CDR1 SGHRS and CDR2 YFSETQ. The CDR3 runs 13 residues. The V end was cut by 4 bases, the J end by 6 bases, with 11 bases between. Complete variable domain (other parts from reference TRBV5-1 and TRBJ2-1): KAGVTQTPRYLIKTRGQQVTLSCSPISGHRSVSWYQQTPGQGLQFLFEYFSETQRNKGNFPGRFSGRQFSNSRSEMNVSTLELGDSALYLCASSGLDTNEQFFGPGTRLTVL.

The rearrangement joins TRBV6-2 or TRBV6-3 to TRBJ2-3; D is uncertain. Between the trimmed V and J ends, which lost 3 bases and 9 bases, there was a span of 10 bases. Germline CDR1 is MNHEY and CDR2 is SVGEGT. The CDR3 is 12 amino acids. CDR3 sequence reads: CASSYGGRTQYF. The CDR3 DNA reads as TGTGCCAGCAGTTATGGCGGAAGAACGCAGTATTTT.

This chain links TRBV7-2 with TRBJ1-1; D may be TRBD1 (5 bases). Per the germline V gene, CDR1 is SGHTA and CDR2 is FQGNSA. The V end lost 4 bases, the J end lost 5 bases, and 11 bases lay between the germline ends. This CDR3 is 13 amino acids long. The CDR3 region has the DNA TGTGCCAGCAGCTACCAGGGTAATACTGAAGCTTTCTTT. It specifies CASSYQGNTEAFF.

The chain combines TRBV3-1 (or the pseudogene TRBV3-2) with TRBJ2-4, with 11 bases aligning to TRBD1. Germline values: CDR1 LGHDT, CDR2 YNNKEL (reference sequence). CDR3 size: 13 residues. The V segment lost 3 bases and the J segment 12 bases; nucleotides outside the gene matches: 4. In DNA form, the CDR3 reads TGTGCCAGCAGCCAGGGACAGGGGGGCGATCAGTACTTC. Its translation is CASSQGQGGDQYF.

This clone was detected a few times. The rearrangement links TRBV7-9 to TRBJ1-1, with 7 bases lining up with TRBD1. Trimming removed 1 base from V and 0 bases from J; junction bases left unmatched: 5. This CDR3 comprises 16 residues. Germline CDR1 reads SEHNR; CDR2 reads FQNEAQ (reference sequence). In nucleotides, the CDR3 is TGTGCCAGCAGCTTAGGAACAGGGGTAATGAACACTGAAGCTTTCTTT. Protein product: CASSLGTGVMNTEAFF.

This sequence joins TRBV5-1 and TRBJ2-2, with 14 bases identical to TRBD2. This CDR3 contains 15 residues. Looked up from germline, CDR1 is SGHRS and CDR2 is YFSETQ. V lost 7 bases to trimming and J lost 7 bases; unmatched junction nucleotides: 6. DNA of the CDR3: TGCGCCAGCGCTGGGACTAGCGGGAGACACGGGGAGCTGTTTTTT. Its translation: CASAGTSGRHGELFF.

This clone showed up just once. The V call is TRBV10-3, the J call TRBJ1-2, with D hard to call. V lost 2 bases and J 4 bases, leaving 8 bases between the germline ends. CDR3 length: 13 amino acids. CDR1 is ENHRY, CDR2 SYGVKD, per germline. CDR3 loop: CAISEGQVYGYTF. The DNA for the CDR3 is TGTGCCATCAGTGAGGGGCAGGTCTATGGCTACACCTTC.

The chain links TRBV28 to TRBJ1-2, with TRBD1 matching 7 bases. From germline, CDR1 is MDHEN and CDR2 SYDVKM. This CDR3 spans 15 amino acids. With V trimmed by 1 base and J by 9 bases, 11 bases remained unmatched. In nucleotides, the CDR3 is TGTGCCAGCAGTTTATCGGTCGAGGGGGCTGATCGCTACACCTTC. It translates to CASSLSVEGADRYTF.

This chain connects TRBV15 to TRBJ2-7; D might be TRBD1 (5 bases). Looked up from germline, CDR1 is LNHNV and CDR2 is YYDKDF (reference sequence). Trimming took 3 bases from V and 0 from J, leaving 9 bases between them. The CDR3 covers 14 residues. Here the CDR3 DNA reads TGTGCCACCAGCAGCCCGACAGTCTCCTACGAGCAGTACTTC. Protein: CATSSPTVSYEQYF.

The gene calls are TRBV5-1 and TRBJ2-7; 10 bases align to TRBD2. The CDR3 contains 15 residues. Losses at the gene ends were 0 bases for V and 5 bases for J; bases not matched to a gene: 5. Looked up from germline, CDR1 is SGHRS and CDR2 is YFSETQ. As DNA, the CDR3 is TGCGCCAGCAGCTTGGGGCTAGCGGGAGCCAACGAGCAGTACTTC. Its protein is CASSLGLAGANEQYF.